The T cell receptor beta chain under discussion was sequenced for a study of blood T cell repertoires in COVID-19. Study as a whole: COVID-19 samples collected from the United States, Italy and Spain covered acute and convalescent phases. Nucleic acid was either cDNA or gDNA, and it came from T cells, B-cell-depleted T cells, or PBMCs.

J was trimmed by 4 bases and V by 10 bases; bases with no gene match: 11. CDR1 and CDR2 from the germline V gene are LNHDA and SQIVND (reference sequence). The CDR3 contains 15 residues. The Seattle site enrolled patients during active infection and followed them longitudinally. In the original workflow: By means of reference gene primer amplification, nucleated cell counts were estimated. Only in-frame clones appear in the TCRdb table, and some are missing; sequencing was by immunoSEQ multiplex PCR. That table gives V, J and clone size, and the DNA gave D and trimming. The data hold 100,000 to 150,000 clones, with roughly nine tenths observed a single time.

This chain joins TRBV19 and TRBJ1-1; TRBD1 matches at 11 bases. The sequence came from a man aged 45 to 65 with COVID-19, enrolled during active disease. Sample: peripheral blood. Written as DNA, the CDR3 is TGTGCCACCGCGGACAGGGGGCGCGGGGGCACTGAAGCTTTCTTT. Translating it yields CATADRGRGGTEAFF. Looking up the rest from reference TRBV19 and TRBJ1-1 gives the full variable domain: DGGITQSPKYLFRKEGQNVTLSCEQNLNHDAMYWYRQDPGQGLRLIYYSQIVNDFQKGDIAEGYSVSREKKESFPLTVTSAQKNPTAFYLCATADRGRGGTEAFFGQGTRLTVV.